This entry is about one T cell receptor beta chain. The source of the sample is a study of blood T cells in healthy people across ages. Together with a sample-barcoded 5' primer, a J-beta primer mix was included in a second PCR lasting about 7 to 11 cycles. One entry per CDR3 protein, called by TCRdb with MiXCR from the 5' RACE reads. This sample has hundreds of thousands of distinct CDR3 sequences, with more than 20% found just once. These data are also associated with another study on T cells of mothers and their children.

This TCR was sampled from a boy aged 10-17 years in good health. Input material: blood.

The chain's CDR3 is CASSPDLTGWGLYGYTF. The CDR3 DNA is TGCGCCAGCAGCCCTGACTTGACAGGGTGGGGATTATATGGCTACACCTTC. The rearrangement joins TRBV5-1 to TRBJ1-2; 7 nucleotides align to TRBD1. Looked up from germline, CDR1 is SGHRS and CDR2 is YFSETQ. The CDR3 has 17 residues. The trim removed 4 bases at V and 5 bases at J, leaving 17 bases unmatched.